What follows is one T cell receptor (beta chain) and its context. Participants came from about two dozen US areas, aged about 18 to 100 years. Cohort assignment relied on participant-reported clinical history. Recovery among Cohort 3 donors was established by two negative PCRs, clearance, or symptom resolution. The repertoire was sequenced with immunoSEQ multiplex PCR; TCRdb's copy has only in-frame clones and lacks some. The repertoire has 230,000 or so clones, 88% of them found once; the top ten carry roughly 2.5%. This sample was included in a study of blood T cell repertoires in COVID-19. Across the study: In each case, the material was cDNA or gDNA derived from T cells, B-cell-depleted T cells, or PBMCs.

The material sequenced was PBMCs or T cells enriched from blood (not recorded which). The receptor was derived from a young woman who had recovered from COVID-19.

CDR3 region: CATRQGAVLNTEAFF. DNA for the CDR3: TGTGCCACAAGACAGGGGGCGGTTTTGAACACTGAAGCTTTCTTT. V usage is TRBV10-3 and J usage is TRBJ1-1; TRBD1 matches at 10 bases. V lost 10 bases and J lost 0; bases outside the gene matches: 8. The CDR3 contains 15 residues. In germline, CDR1 is ENHRY, CDR2 SYGVKD.